A single sample is the source of the 22 T cell receptor beta chains below, sequenced in a study of shared clonotypes between healthy human individuals. Profiling relied on immunoSEQ multiplex PCR, and the TCRdb table lists in-frame clones only, not all of them. Of roughly 2,000,000 clones in the sample, roughly 93% were seen once. Positive CCR7 selection of CD45RO-negative cells yielded the naive CD8 cells, and terminally differentiated effector memory CD45RA+ cells were excluded. Source material: naive CD8+ T cells from PBMCs. These receptors all come from a man aged 18 to 29 in good health. Some clones in this sample may be carry-over from other donors' samples.

J is TRBJ1-1 and V is TRBV19, with TRBD1 matching 11 bases. Germline-derived CDR1 and CDR2 are LNHDA and SQIVND (reference sequence). The V gene end was trimmed by 5 bases and the J gene end by 1 base; junction bases not matched to a gene: 6. CDR3 size: 16 residues. Written as DNA, the CDR3 is TGTGCCAGTAGTCCCGGGACAGGGGGACCGAACACTGAAGCTTTCTTT. Translated, it gives CASSPGTGGPNTEAFF.

This clone was seen a few times. This sequence joins TRBV7-9 and TRBJ2-2; D not resolved. Deletions cut 8 bases from V and 1 base from J, with 5 bases between. In germline, CDR1 is SEHNR, CDR2 FQNEAQ (reference sequence). The CDR3 has 12 amino acids. CDR3 amino acids: CASDRNTGELFF. The CDR3 DNA sequence: TGTGCCAGCGATAGGAACACCGGGGAGCTGTTTTTT.

This clone was seen a single time. V and J are TRBV7-8 and TRBJ2-2; 7 nucleotides line up with TRBD2. Germline V CDR1 and CDR2: SGHVS, FQNEAQ. The CDR3 has 17 amino acids. With V trimmed by 5 bases and J by 2 bases, 11 bases remained unmatched. As DNA, the CDR3 is TGTGCCAGCAGCCTTACTCCGTGGACTAGTAACACCGGGGAGCTGTTTTTT. This codes for CASSLTPWTSNTGELFF.

The chain uses TRBV4-1 and TRBJ2-7, with 10 bases that match TRBD1. J lost 4 bases, V lost 1 base, and 4 bases had no gene match. The CDR3 spans 15 residues. Germline-derived CDR1 and CDR2 are MGHRA and YSYEKL. The CDR3 spells CASSQVGQGFYEQYF. CDR3 in DNA: TGCGCCAGCAGCCAAGTGGGACAGGGGTTTTACGAGCAGTACTTC.

The chain has TRBV6-1 and TRBJ1-2; D gene ambiguous. Trimming took off 6 bases at V and 3 bases at J, with 14 bases between the two ends. Germline values: CDR1 MNHNS, CDR2 SASEGT. The CDR3 spans 14 residues. CDR3 region: CASRTAVGDYGYTF. In DNA, the CDR3 is TGTGCCAGCAGGACCGCTGTCGGGGACTATGGCTACACCTTC.

This chain links TRBV30 with TRBJ1-1, with 7 positions matching TRBD1. Germline V CDR1 and CDR2: GTSNPN, SVGIG (reference sequence). The ends lost 3 bases at V and 5 bases at J; junction bases unmatched: 12. This CDR3 has 15 residues. The CDR3: CAWRALRGMWTEAFF. The CDR3 DNA is TGTGCCTGGAGGGCACTCAGGGGGATGTGGACTGAAGCTTTCTTT.

The genes are TRBV11-2 and TRBJ1-1; weak D call: TRBD1 (6 bases). The CDR3 covers 15 residues. Germline CDR1 reads SGHAT; CDR2 reads FQNNGV. The V gene lost 5 bases and the J gene lost 0 bases, with 13 bases spanning the gap. The DNA of the CDR3 is TGTGCCAGCAGCCCTAACAGGGCCTTGAACACTGAAGCTTTCTTT. It codes for CASSPNRALNTEAFF. Supplemented by reference TRBV11-2 and TRBJ1-1, the full variable domain reads EAGVAQSPRYKIIEKRQSVAFWCNPISGHATLYWYQQILGQGPKLLIQFQNNGVVDDSQLPKDRFSAERLKGVDSTLKIQPAKLEDSAVYLCASSPNRALNTEAFFGQGTRLTVV.

This chain connects TRBV7-2 to TRBJ2-7; either TRBD1 or TRBD2 may supply D (5 bases each). The germline V gene has CDR1 SGHTA and CDR2 FQGNSA. Trimming removed 5 bases at V and 2 bases at J, with 13 bases between. This CDR3 spans 14 amino acids. The CDR3 region is CASSPFPGPYEQYF. The CDR3 bases are TGTGCCAGCAGCCCCTTCCCGGGGCCCTACGAGCAGTACTTC.

The rearrangement uses TRBV5-1 and TRBJ2-2, with D unresolved. Trimming removed 1 base from V and 7 bases from J, with 11 bases in between. From germline, CDR1 is SGHRS and CDR2 YFSETQ. The CDR3 covers 14 residues. The CDR3 reads CASSLKGWGGELFF. DNA for the CDR3: TGCGCCAGCAGCTTGAAGGGATGGGGCGGGGAGCTGTTTTTT.

The chain combines TRBV2 with TRBJ2-7; possible D gene TRBD1, 5 bases. The CDR3 sequence is 14 residues long. CDR1 SNHLY and CDR2 FYNNEI come from the germline V gene. Trimming removed 5 bases from V and 1 base from J, with 12 bases in between. CDR3 loop: CASSLVPGSYEQYF. As DNA, the CDR3 is TGTGCCAGCAGTCTAGTTCCAGGGTCCTACGAGCAGTACTTC. Full variable domain (rest looked up from reference TRBV2 and TRBJ2-7): EPEVTQTPSHQVTQMGQEVILRCVPISNHLYFYWYRQILGQKVEFLVSFYNNEISEKSEIFDDQFSVERPDGSNFTLKIRSTKLEDSAMYFCASSLVPGSYEQYFGPGTRLTVT.

The chain uses TRBV27 and TRBJ2-1, with 9 bases that match TRBD1. CDR1 is MNHEY and CDR2 is SMNVEV in the germline V gene (reference sequence). The V and J ends lost 5 bases and 3 bases, in that order; junction bases with no gene match: 5. This CDR3 is 15 amino acids long. In DNA form, the CDR3 reads TGTGCCAGCAGTGCCGGGACAGGGCTCTACAATGAGCAGTTCTTC. This sequence encodes CASSAGTGLYNEQFF.

The chain links TRBV19 to TRBJ2-2; possibly TRBD1 for D (6 bases). The V gene lost 5 bases and the J gene lost 4 bases, with 11 bases spanning the gap. Per the germline V gene, CDR1 is LNHDA and CDR2 is SQIVND (reference sequence). This CDR3 spans 14 amino acids. The CDR3, as DNA: TGTGCCAGTAGTTTTATCAGGGGCACCGGGGAGCTGTTTTTT. Its protein product is CASSFIRGTGELFF.

This sequence joins TRBV4-3 and TRBJ2-2, with a tentative D call TRBD2 (5 bases). CDR1 and CDR2 from the germline V gene are LGHNA and YSLEER. V lost 0 bases to trimming and J lost 3 bases, with 14 bases between them. This CDR3 contains 17 residues. This chain's CDR3 is CASSQDGIAWDTGELFF. For the CDR3, the DNA is TGCGCCAGCAGCCAAGATGGGATAGCGTGGGACACCGGGGAGCTGTTTTTT.

The chain recombines TRBV27 with TRBJ2-7, with a tentative D call TRBD1 (5 bases). CDR3 size: 14 residues. Germline V gives CDR1 MNHEY, CDR2 SMNVEV (reference sequence). V lost 1 base and J lost 5, with 12 bases in between. In DNA form, the CDR3 reads TGTGCCAGCAGTTTATTCTCCAGGGCGGACGAGCAGTACTTC. Translation: CASSLFSRADEQYF.

V and J are TRBV27 and TRBJ2-7, with D possibly being TRBD1 (5 bases). The CDR3 is made up of 14 amino acids. Trimming took 5 bases from V and 2 from J, leaving 13 bases between them. CDR1 and CDR2 (germline): MNHEY, SMNVEV (reference sequence). In DNA form, the CDR3 reads TGTGCCAGCAGTCTCTTCGACAGAACCTACGAGCAGTACTTC. It codes for CASSLFDRTYEQYF.

The chain recombines TRBV5-8 with TRBJ2-7; no clear D. There are 13 residues in the CDR3. The germline gives CDR1 SGHTS, CDR2 YDEGEE. Deletions cut 1 base from V and 5 bases from J, with 10 bases between. In nucleotides, the CDR3 is TGTGCCAGCAGCTTGAGTGGGCCCCACGAGCAGTACTTC. Amino acid sequence: CASSLSGPHEQYF.

V gene TRBV7-7 combines with J gene TRBJ2-2, with D possibly being TRBD1 (6 bases). The CDR3 spans 14 residues. Germline CDR1 SSHAT, CDR2 FNYEAQ (reference sequence). The V gene lost 8 bases and the J gene lost 4 bases, with 14 bases spanning the gap. CDR3 region: CASPGGDGTGELFF. CDR3 coding DNA: TGTGCCAGCCCTGGGGGCGATGGCACCGGGGAGCTGTTTTTT. The entire variable domain, with the rest obtained from reference TRBV7-7 and TRBJ2-2, is as follows: GAGVSQSPRYKVTKRGQDVTLRCDPISSHATLYWYQQALGQGPEFLTYFNYEAQPDKSGLPSDRFSAERPEGSISTLTIQRTEQRDSAMYRCASPGGDGTGELFFGEGSRLTVL.

This chain connects TRBV21-1 to TRBJ2-7; the D call TRBD1 from the table was never checked on the DNA. TRBV21-1 is deemed a pseudogene. This CDR3 is built from 17 residues. The CDR3 is CASSKDVFPGQGYEQYF. CDR3 nucleotides: TGTGCCAGCAGCAAAGATGTCTTTCCGGGACAGGGGTACGAGCAGTACTTC.

The chain combines TRBV4-1 with TRBJ2-1, with 12 bases identical to TRBD2. CDR3 length: 16 amino acids. Germline CDR1 MGHRA, CDR2 YSYEKL. V lost 2 bases, J lost 8 bases, and 7 bases stayed unmatched. The CDR3 DNA follows: TGCGCCAGCAGCCAACTAGCGGGAGGGCCATTGGATGAGCAGTTCTTC. The encoded protein is CASSQLAGGPLDEQFF.

This clone appeared a single time. As DNA, the CDR3 is TGTGCCAGCATCAGACGAGGGTGGGCTAGCGGGAAGAACACCGGGGAGCTGTTTTTT. It encodes CASIRRGWASGKNTGELFF. V gene TRBV28 combines with J gene TRBJ2-2; 9 nucleotides line up with TRBD2. The CDR3 is 19 amino acids. Germline V gene lookup returns CDR1 MDHEN and CDR2 SYDVKM. Trimming took 7 bases from V and 1 from J; bases not matched to a gene: 16.

This sequence joins TRBV6-6 and TRBJ2-1; D remains ambiguous. The CDR3 loop spans 16 amino acids. The ends were cut back, 5 bases at V and 4 bases at J, with 18 bases in the middle. Germline V CDR1 and CDR2: MNHNY, SVGAGI (reference sequence). This CDR3 reads CASSTSLEFGYNEQFF. CDR3 DNA: TGTGCCAGCAGTACGTCCTTGGAATTCGGGTACAATGAGCAGTTCTTC.

This clone appeared a single time. The chain has TRBV27 and TRBJ1-1, with TRBD1 identical over 9 bases. The CDR3 sequence is 14 residues long. CDR1 is MNHEY, CDR2 SMNVEV, per germline (reference sequence). Trimming at V came to 6 bases and at J to 2 bases, leaving 4 bases not matched to a gene. Written as DNA, the CDR3 is TGTGCCAGCAGGGAACAGGGGGCCAACACTGAAGCTTTCTTT. It specifies CASREQGANTEAFF.